This T cell receptor beta chain was retrieved from a study of T cell responses to AZD1222 COVID-19 vaccine. Whole-study results and caveats: CD4 TCRs covered the whole spike, strongest at regions 160-218 and 743-854.

Profiled with immunoSEQ multiplex PCR; TCRdb holds only in-frame clones, not every one. Of about 76,000 clones listed, over 75% are singletons. In regard to this clone: What it recognizes is unknown.

Sequenced material: peripheral blood, taken on day 0 of AZD1222 vaccination. This clonotype was sampled from an adult in good health.

The DNA for the CDR3 is TGTGCCAGCAGTTTATCGGAACTGAATCAGCCCCAGCATTTT. Amino acid sequence: CASSLSELNQPQHF. The chain combines TRBV28 with TRBJ1-5; D gene ambiguous. Between the trimmed V and J ends, which lost 1 base and 4 bases, there was a span of 8 bases. Germline V CDR1 and CDR2: MDHEN, SYDVKM. The CDR3 is 14 amino acids.